This TCR beta chain was recovered during a study of human T cells and chemical hapten exposure. CDR3 length equals 13 residues. Trimming shortened V by 5 bases and J by 6 bases, and 13 bases separated the two germline ends. Per the germline V gene, CDR1 is SGHTA and CDR2 is FQGNSA. The sample's time point: patch test 1, 2 weeks after DPC sensitization. Described treatment: therapeutic diphenylcyclopropenone sensitization with weekly scalp DPC. As the library was built, unique molecular identifiers were attached to individual cDNA molecules. TCRdb used MiXCR to reprocess the RACE reads, holding one entry per CDR3 protein. This repertoire shows about 340,000 distinct CDR3 sequences, under 9% found once; its top ten account for roughly 8%. With respect to this clonotype: Its specificity is not known.

Study-level results: DPC sensitization left the count of TCRs above 1 in 1000 unchanged.

The V gene is TRBV7-2, the J gene TRBJ1-1, with D perhaps TRBD1 (5 bases). The sequences come from whole blood, collected in connection with sensitization to the hapten diphenylcyclopropenone (DPC). The sequence was obtained from a woman under 30 with alopecia areata. Some clones in this sample may be carry-over from other donors' samples. In DNA form, the CDR3 reads TGTGCCAGCAGCCTCCGACAGCTACCTGAAGCTTTCTTT. Its translation is CASSLRQLPEAFF.